The 19 T cell receptor beta chains presented below share a single source sample, sequenced in a study of early T cells in non-severe SARS-CoV-2 infection. MiXCR, applied by TCRdb to the 5' RACE reads, yields one record per CDR3 protein. The data hold 56,000 or so distinct CDR3 sequences, with around 16% observed a single time. This sample comprised whole blood, obtained at baseline. The receptor set was obtained from an adult who was a healthcare worker with PCR-confirmed SARS-CoV-2 infection or an uninfected control (not recorded which).

This clonotype appeared many times. V usage is TRBV5-1 and J usage is TRBJ2-7; D perhaps matches TRBD1 (5 bases). The CDR3 has 13 amino acids. Germline V gene lookup returns CDR1 SGHRS and CDR2 YFSETQ. The V and J ends lost 0 bases and 4 bases respectively, with 8 bases between them. CDR3 DNA sequence: TGCGCCAGCAGCTTGGGACAGCAATACGAGCAGTACTTC. Amino acids: CASSLGQQYEQYF.

The V call is TRBV5-8, the J call TRBJ2-3; D not resolved. Germline CDR1 SGHTS, CDR2 YDEGEE. This CDR3 spans 15 amino acids. The V end lost 2 bases, the J end lost 0 bases, and 10 bases lay between the germline ends. CDR3 protein: CASSLRRLSTDTQYF. The CDR3 nucleotides read TGTGCCAGCAGCTTAAGACGGCTCAGCACAGATACGCAGTATTTT. The variable domain in full, completed from reference TRBV5-8 and TRBJ2-3, reads EAGVTQSPTHLIKTRGQQATLRCSPISGHTSVYWYQQALGLGLQFLLWYDEGEERNRGNFPPRFSGRQFPNYSSELNVNALELEDSALYLCASSLRRLSTDTQYFGPGTRLTVL.

There are a few counts of this clonotype. The chain has TRBV2 and TRBJ2-3; the D gene is possibly TRBD1 (6 bases). The V and J ends lost 5 bases and 2 bases respectively, with 11 bases between them. Germline V lookup: CDR1 SNHLY, CDR2 FYNNEI. CDR3 length: 14 residues. The CDR3 loop reads CASSLDRDTDTQYF. The DNA of the CDR3 is TGTGCCAGCAGTCTGGACAGAGACACAGATACGCAGTATTTT.

The chain employs TRBV18 and TRBJ2-1; D gene unclear. This CDR3 is built from 14 residues. Trimming removed 3 bases from V and 5 bases from J, with 11 bases in between. Germline-derived CDR1 and CDR2 are KGHSH and LQKENI. CDR3 DNA sequence: TGTGCCAGCTCACCCCTCGGGCCGCACAATGAGCAGTTCTTC. Protein sequence: CASSPLGPHNEQFF.

This clonotype was counted at least ten times. The gene calls are TRBV9 and TRBJ2-7; possible D gene TRBD2, 6 bases. The CDR3 contains 15 residues. Trimming pared 3 bases from V and 0 bases from J, leaving 13 bases between. CDR1 is SGDLS and CDR2 is YYNGEE in the germline V gene. This CDR3 reads CASSEGLATSYEQYF. The CDR3 DNA is TGTGCCAGCAGCGAGGGACTTGCCACCTCCTACGAGCAGTACTTC.

The sample holds a few counts of this clonotype. The chain links TRBV6-1 to TRBJ1-1; the D is unclear. The CDR3 covers 13 residues. Trimming stripped 2 bases from V and 3 bases from J, with 7 bases between. Germline V gene data show CDR1 as MNHNS and CDR2 as SASEGT. For the CDR3, the DNA is TGTGCCAGCAGTGAATTGAGCTACACTGAAGCTTTCTTT. It encodes CASSELSYTEAFF.

The chain couples TRBV6-5 to TRBJ2-2; 8 positions match TRBD1. The CDR3 runs 15 residues. In germline, CDR1 is MNHEY, CDR2 SVGAGI. V lost 1 base to trimming and J lost 3 bases; unmatched junction nucleotides: 1. The CDR3 sequence: CASSYWTGHTGELFF. CDR3 DNA sequence: TGTGCCAGCAGTTACTGGACAGGGCACACCGGGGAGCTGTTTTTT.

The CDR3 sequence: CASSLVGMRELFF. Written as DNA, the CDR3 is TGTGCCAGCAGCTTAGTGGGTATGCGGGAGCTGTTTTTT. The chain has TRBV11-2 and TRBJ2-2; D uncertain. The CDR3 has 13 amino acids. The V end was cut by 1 base, the J end by 9 bases, with 9 bases between. Germline CDR1 is SGHAT and CDR2 is FQNNGV.

The chain employs TRBV7-6 and TRBJ2-3, with D possibly being TRBD1 or TRBD2 (6 bases each). V was trimmed by 5 bases and J by 6 bases, leaving 15 bases between them. Germline CDR1 SGHVS, CDR2 FNYEAQ. The CDR3 sequence is 14 residues long. DNA of the CDR3: TGTGCCAGCAGCCCCTGGGGGGCAGGGGATACGCAGTATTTT. Its protein product is CASSPWGAGDTQYF.

The chain uses TRBV19 and TRBJ1-2; D unresolved. CDR1 is LNHDA, CDR2 SQIVND, per germline (reference sequence). V shed 7 bases and J shed 4 bases, with 10 bases lying between them. CDR3 length: 12 amino acids. This chain's CDR3 is CASTSIGYGYTF. In DNA, the CDR3 is TGTGCCAGTACTTCGATTGGCTATGGCTACACCTTC. Looking up the rest from reference TRBV19 and TRBJ1-2 gives the full variable domain: DGGITQSPKYLFRKEGQNVTLSCEQNLNHDAMYWYRQDPGQGLRLIYYSQIVNDFQKGDIAEGYSVSREKKESFPLTVTSAQKNPTAFYLCASTSIGYGYTFGSGTRLTVV.

This rearrangement joins TRBV15 to TRBJ1-3, with D uncertain. The germline V gene has CDR1 LNHNV and CDR2 YYDKDF (reference sequence). The germline V and J ends were trimmed by 5 bases and 0 bases, with 8 bases remaining between them. This CDR3 comprises 14 residues. CDR3 residues: CATSGLLSGNTIYF. CDR3 sequence (DNA): TGTGCCACCAGCGGCCTCCTCTCTGGAAACACCATATATTTT.

This clonotype was seen a handful of times. This chain connects TRBV20-1 to TRBJ2-3, with TRBD1 identical over 8 bases. V gave up 6 bases and J gave up 10 bases; unmatched junction bases: 15. Germline V gene lookup returns CDR1 DFQATT and CDR2 SNEGSKA (reference sequence). The CDR3 runs 14 residues. The CDR3: CSARDKDRGRAQYF. The DNA for the CDR3 is TGCAGTGCAAGGGATAAAGACAGGGGAAGGGCGCAGTATTTT.

The V and J genes are TRBV5-1 and TRBJ1-3; TRBD1 agrees at 7 bases. CDR3 length: 15 residues. Germline V gives CDR1 SGHRS, CDR2 YFSETQ. V lost 2 bases and J lost 0; bases outside the gene matches: 2. The CDR3 sequence is CASSLWTGSGNTIYF. The CDR3 region has the DNA TGCGCCAGCAGCTTATGGACAGGCTCTGGAAACACCATATATTTT.

This chain uses TRBV11-2 with TRBJ2-7; 10 bases agree with TRBD1. The CDR3 runs to 11 residues. Per the germline V gene, CDR1 is SGHAT and CDR2 is FQNNGV. Trimming at V came to 10 bases and at J to 7 bases, leaving 4 bases not matched to a gene. CDR3 sequence: CATGTGVEQYF. The DNA of the CDR3 is TGTGCCACCGGGACAGGGGTAGAGCAGTACTTC.

This clonotype has only a few counts. V usage is TRBV28 and J usage is TRBJ1-4; 9 positions agree with TRBD1. CDR3 length equals 17 residues. Losses at the gene ends were 6 bases for V and 0 bases for J; bases not matched to a gene: 8. CDR1 and CDR2 from the germline V gene are MDHEN and SYDVKM. The CDR3 DNA is TGTGCCAGCAGCGATAGACGGACAGGGGCAACTAATGAAAAACTGTTTTTT. It codes for CASSDRRTGATNEKLFF.

This clonotype was counted only a few times. The V call is TRBV12-3 or TRBV12-4, the J call TRBJ2-3; D may match TRBD1 or TRBD2 (5 bases each). Trimming took 10 bases from V and 5 from J, leaving 25 bases between them. CDR3 size: 16 residues. The CDR3 DNA reads TGTGCCACCGGTGGGGGAGTCCGGTCTAGAGTAGATACGCAGTATTTT. Translating it yields CATGGGVRSRVDTQYF.

The chain employs TRBV12-3 or TRBV12-4 and TRBJ2-7, with D maybe TRBD2 (5 bases). V was trimmed by 2 bases and J by 7 bases, leaving 15 bases between them. The CDR3 spans 14 residues. DNA for the CDR3: TGTGCCAGCAGTTTAAGTGGCACCGCGGGTGAGCAGTACTTC. Protein sequence: CASSLSGTAGEQYF.

The V gene is TRBV4-2, the J gene TRBJ1-2, with D unclear. Trimming left V 10 bases short and J 5 bases short, with 20 bases between. The CDR3 contains 14 residues. CDR1 is LGHNA and CDR2 is YNFKEQ in the germline V gene. Here the CDR3 reads CATWSPGKGYGYTF. The CDR3 DNA is TGTGCCACTTGGTCCCCGGGGAAGGGATATGGCTACACCTTC.

This clonotype has more than one count but fewer than ten. The chain combines TRBV7-8 with TRBJ1-4; the match to TRBD1 covers 9 bases. The CDR3 contains 16 residues. In germline, CDR1 is SGHVS, CDR2 FQNEAQ. The V segment lost 0 bases and the J segment 8 bases; nucleotides outside the gene matches: 7. For the CDR3, the DNA is TGTGCCAGCAGCTTAGCACGGGACAGGGTGGAGGAAAAACTGTTTTTT. Its protein is CASSLARDRVEEKLFF.